This T cell receptor (beta chain) was captured in a study of T cell responses to AZD1222 COVID-19 vaccine. Study information: Second-dose groups at about 4 or about 12 weeks were pooled. Study outcomes and limitations: Nearly half of spike-specific TCRs reportedly go after variant regions that carry no mutations. Among AZD1222 vaccinees, only five to seven were seropositive at baseline.

With regard to this clone: The antigen is not known.

Clones were sequenced by immunoSEQ multiplex PCR, and TCRdb holds only the in-frame ones, with some missing. This table has 110,000 to 150,000 clones, more than 85% appearing once. The input for sequencing was peripheral blood, taken on day 0 of AZD1222 vaccination. The TCR comes from an adult in good health.

Here the CDR3 DNA reads TGTGCCAGCAAAAGGACAGTCTACGAGCAGTACTTC. Amino acid sequence: CASKRTVYEQYF. The chain uses TRBV2 and TRBJ2-7; tentative D call: TRBD1 (6 bases). The CDR3 extends over 12 amino acids. The germline V gene encodes CDR1 SNHLY and CDR2 FYNNEI. V was trimmed by 7 bases and J by 3 bases, leaving 10 bases between them.